These T cell receptor beta chains were read from a single sample in a study of circulating tumor DNA in untreated peripheral T-cell lymphoma. Using immunoSEQ multiplex PCR, the repertoire was profiled, and TCRdb retains in-frame clones only, with some absent. The sample contains a few thousand clones, 65% to 75% of which appear only once. Input material: tumor tissue. These receptors were taken from a human donor with peripheral T-cell lymphoma. CDR3s include the opening cysteine and the closing phenylalanine or tryptophan. D genes are given only for firm matches. Some rows have no size entry. The others give once, few or many, or a class for an expanded clone.

abundance: NA; d_gene: TRBD2; v_gene: TRBV11-3; j_gene: TRBJ2-3; CDR3aa: CASSLELAGNRGTQYF; CDR3nt: TGTGCCAGCAGCTTAGAACTAGCGGGGAATCGGGGCACGCAGTATTTT
abundance: NA; d_gene: TRBD2; v_gene: TRBV4-1; j_gene: TRBJ2-1; CDR3aa: CASSQPTSGKTNEQFF; CDR3nt: TGCGCCAGCAGCCAGCCGACTAGCGGGAAGACCAATGAGCAGTTCTTC
abundance: NA; d_gene: NA; v_gene: TRBV30; j_gene: TRBJ2-7; CDR3aa: CAWSGAGPYEQYF; CDR3nt: TGTGCCTGGAGTGGTGCAGGTCCCTACGAGCAGTACTTC
abundance: NA; d_gene: TRBD2; v_gene: TRBV5-1; j_gene: TRBJ2-3; CDR3aa: CASSSGLAGISTDTQYF; CDR3nt: TGCGCCAGCAGCTCGGGACTAGCGGGGATTAGCACAGATACGCAGTATTTT
abundance: NA; d_gene: TRBD1; v_gene: TRBV10-1; j_gene: TRBJ2-4; CDR3aa: CASSESRYRGFIQYF; CDR3nt: TGCGCCAGCAGTGAGTCGAGGTACAGGGGATTCATTCAGTACTTC
abundance: NA; d_gene: NA; v_gene: TRBV30; j_gene: TRBJ2-2; CDR3aa: CAFRMEGGELFF; CDR3nt: TGTGCCTTTCGCATGGAAGGCGGGGAGCTGTTTTTT
abundance: NA; d_gene: NA; v_gene: TRBV15; j_gene: TRBJ2-4; CDR3aa: CATSSSFRDIQNIQYF; CDR3nt: TGTGCCACCAGCTCTTCCTTCCGGGACATACAAAACATTCAGTACTTC
abundance: NA; d_gene: TRBD2; v_gene: TRBV4-1; j_gene: TRBJ2-2; CDR3aa: CASSQPGGSGTGELFF; CDR3nt: TGCGCCAGCAGCCAACCGGGAGGCTCGGGAACCGGGGAGCTGTTTTTT
abundance: NA; d_gene: NA; v_gene: TRBV18; j_gene: TRBJ1-1; CDR3aa: CASSLQTGLDTEAFF; CDR3nt: TGTGCCAGCTCACTACAAACAGGGTTAGATACTGAAGCTTTCTTT
abundance: NA; d_gene: TRBD2; v_gene: TRBV18; j_gene: TRBJ2-1; CDR3aa: CASSPQGLAGGMGEQFF; CDR3nt: TGTGCCAGCTCACCGCAAGGACTAGCGGGAGGGATGGGTGAGCAGTTCTTC
abundance: NA; d_gene: NA; v_gene: TRBV6-4; j_gene: TRBJ1-1; CDR3aa: CASSWQTLNTEAFF; CDR3nt: TGTGCCAGCAGTTGGCAGACCCTGAACACTGAAGCTTTCTTT
abundance: NA; d_gene: NA; v_gene: TRBV18; j_gene: TRBJ2-5; CDR3aa: CASSPPQLQETQYF; CDR3nt: TGTGCCAGCTCACCACCACAGCTTCAAGAGACCCAGTACTTC
abundance: NA; d_gene: TRBD1; v_gene: TRBV10-3; j_gene: TRBJ2-1; CDR3aa: CAISEGTVYNEQFF; CDR3nt: TGTGCCATCAGTGAGGGGACAGTATACAATGAGCAGTTCTTC
abundance: NA; d_gene: NA; v_gene: TRBV1; j_gene: TRBJ1-3; CDR3aa: CASSQAVSGNTIYF; CDR3nt: TGCGCCAGCAGCCAAGCGGTCTCTGGAAACACCATATATTTT
abundance: NA; d_gene: TRBD1; v_gene: TRBV12-5; j_gene: TRBJ1-1; CDR3aa: CASTVGMGQSEAFF; CDR3nt: TGTGCCAGCACCGTAGGGATGGGACAGTCTGAAGCTTTCTTT
abundance: few; d_gene: TRBD1; v_gene: TRBV29-1; j_gene: TRBJ1-1; CDR3aa: CSVQGQANTEAFF; CDR3nt: TGCAGCGTCCAGGGACAGGCCAACACTGAAGCTTTCTTT
abundance: few; d_gene: NA; v_gene: TRBV12-5; j_gene: TRBJ2-3; CDR3aa: CASLHGTDTQYF; CDR3nt: TGTGCCAGCCTTCATGGCACAGATACGCAGTATTTT
abundance: NA; d_gene: TRBD2; v_gene: TRBV19; j_gene: TRBJ2-1; CDR3aa: CASSISSGGAYNEQFF; CDR3nt: TGTGCCAGTAGTATCTCTAGCGGGGGTGCCTACAATGAGCAGTTCTTC
abundance: NA; d_gene: TRBD2; v_gene: TRBV7-1; j_gene: TRBJ2-2; CDR3aa: CASSFSGMNTGELFF; CDR3nt: TGTGCCAGCAGCTTTAGCGGGATGAACACCGGGGAGCTGTTTTTT
abundance: NA; d_gene: NA; v_gene: TRBV23-1; j_gene: TRBJ2-3; CDR3aa: CASSLDGGNSDTQYF; CDR3nt: TGCGCCAGCAGCTTAGATGGGGGGAATTCGGATACGCAGTATTTT
abundance: NA; d_gene: NA; v_gene: TRBV11-3; j_gene: TRBJ2-5; CDR3aa: CASSFRDGGLQETQYF; CDR3nt: TGTGCCAGCAGCTTCCGGGACGGCGGGCTTCAAGAGACCCAGTACTTC
abundance: NA; d_gene: NA; v_gene: TRBV12-5; j_gene: TRBJ2-1; CDR3aa: CAITQGISYNEQFF; CDR3nt: TGTGCCATCACTCAGGGTATCTCCTACAATGAGCAGTTCTTC
abundance: NA; d_gene: NA; v_gene: TRBV19; j_gene: TRBJ2-7; CDR3aa: CASSVYVGTSDEQYF; CDR3nt: TGTGCCAGTAGTGTTTACGTCGGGACATCGGACGAGCAGTACTTC
abundance: NA; d_gene: NA; v_gene: TRBV11-3; j_gene: TRBJ2-1; CDR3aa: CASSLDRKGAGYYNEQFF; CDR3nt: TGTGCCAGCAGCTTAGATCGAAAGGGAGCGGGTTACTACAATGAGCAGTTCTTC
abundance: NA; d_gene: NA; v_gene: TRBV2; j_gene: TRBJ1-2; CDR3aa: CASSEVSGTDGYTF; CDR3nt: TGTGCCAGCAGTGAGGTTAGCGGGACGGATGGCTACACCTTC
abundance: NA; d_gene: TRBD1; v_gene: TRBV6-7; j_gene: TRBJ1-2; CDR3aa: CASRGDRESPYGYTF; CDR3nt: TGTGCCAGCAGGGGGGACAGGGAATCCCCCTATGGCTACACCTTC
abundance: few; d_gene: NA; v_gene: TRBV12-5; j_gene: TRBJ2-3; CDR3aa: CASTQGRGPTDTQYF; CDR3nt: TGTGCCAGCACTCAGGGGAGGGGTCCCACAGATACGCAGTATTTT
abundance: NA; d_gene: TRBD1; v_gene: TRBV2; j_gene: TRBJ2-7; CDR3aa: CASSGTGGYEQYF; CDR3nt: TGTGCCAGCAGCGGGACAGGGGGTTACGAGCAGTACTTC
abundance: NA; d_gene: TRBD1; v_gene: TRBV11-3; j_gene: TRBJ2-5; CDR3aa: CASSRDRGGETQYF; CDR3nt: TGTGCCAGCAGCCGCGACAGGGGAGGAGAGACCCAGTACTTC
abundance: NA; d_gene: TRBD2; v_gene: TRBV11-3; j_gene: TRBJ2-5; CDR3aa: CASSSGPGRGETQYF; CDR3nt: TGTGCCAGCAGCTCAGGCCCAGGGCGGGGGGAGACCCAGTACTTC
abundance: once; d_gene: NA; v_gene: TRBV19; j_gene: TRBJ2-2; CDR3aa: CASSISGPGELFF; CDR3nt: TGTGCCAGTAGTATAAGCGGTCCCGGGGAGCTGTTTTTT
abundance: NA; d_gene: TRBD2; v_gene: TRBV11-3; j_gene: TRBJ2-1; CDR3aa: CASSLRLAGEFYNEQFF; CDR3nt: TGTGCCAGCAGCTTGCGGCTAGCGGGAGAGTTCTACAATGAGCAGTTCTTC
abundance: few; d_gene: TRBD1; v_gene: TRBV29-1; j_gene: TRBJ2-1; CDR3aa: CSVDRGDRVYNEQFF; CDR3nt: TGCAGCGTTGATCGAGGGGACAGGGTATACAATGAGCAGTTCTTC
abundance: NA; d_gene: NA; v_gene: TRBV30; j_gene: TRBJ1-1; CDR3aa: CAWSLALGSTEAFF; CDR3nt: TGTGCCTGGAGTCTGGCCCTGGGGAGCACTGAAGCTTTCTTT
abundance: NA; d_gene: NA; v_gene: TRBV11-3; j_gene: TRBJ1-1; CDR3aa: CASSSRPGENTEAFF; CDR3nt: TGTGCCAGCAGCTCAAGACCAGGGGAGAACACTGAAGCTTTCTTT
abundance: NA; d_gene: NA; v_gene: TRBV5-1; j_gene: TRBJ1-4; CDR3aa: CASSLGGSATVPEKLFF; CDR3nt: TGCGCCAGCAGCTTGGGGGGCTCCGCCACAGTTCCTGAAAAACTGTTTTTT
abundance: NA; d_gene: TRBD1; v_gene: TRBV6-8; j_gene: TRBJ1-2; CDR3aa: CASSYSPGGDYGYTF; CDR3nt: TGTGCCAGCAGTTACTCCCCAGGGGGCGACTATGGCTACACCTTC
abundance: NA; d_gene: TRBD2; v_gene: TRBV7-8; j_gene: TRBJ2-1; CDR3aa: CASSPPGLAGAYNEQFF; CDR3nt: TGTGCCAGCAGCCCCCCGGGACTAGCGGGAGCCTACAATGAGCAGTTCTTC
abundance: NA; d_gene: TRBD2; v_gene: TRBV30; j_gene: TRBJ2-1; CDR3aa: CAWTSGVGNEQFF; CDR3nt: TGTGCCTGGACTAGCGGAGTTGGCAATGAGCAGTTCTTC
abundance: NA; d_gene: TRBD2; v_gene: TRBV30; j_gene: TRBJ2-2; CDR3aa: CAEWEGTGELFF; CDR3nt: TGTGCCGAGTGGGAGGGTACCGGGGAGCTGTTTTTT
abundance: NA; d_gene: NA; v_gene: TRBV11-3; j_gene: TRBJ2-3; CDR3aa: CASSRTATSTDTQYF; CDR3nt: TGTGCCAGCAGCCGTACAGCGACTAGCACAGATACGCAGTATTTT
abundance: NA; d_gene: NA; v_gene: TRBV5-1; j_gene: TRBJ1-1; CDR3aa: CASSLVGRSANTEAFF; CDR3nt: TGCGCCAGCAGCTTGGTTGGGCGGTCTGCGAACACTGAAGCTTTCTTT
abundance: few; d_gene: NA; v_gene: TRBV19; j_gene: TRBJ2-6; CDR3aa: CASSLTGSPVVLTF; CDR3nt: TGTGCCAGTAGTCTCACGGGGTCCCCGGTCGTCCTGACTTTC
abundance: NA; d_gene: NA; v_gene: TRBV11-3; j_gene: TRBJ1-2; CDR3aa: CASSESPISGGYTF; CDR3nt: TGTGCCAGCAGCGAAAGTCCGATTTCTGGTGGCTACACCTTC
abundance: once; d_gene: TRBD1; v_gene: TRBV19; j_gene: TRBJ2-7; CDR3aa: CASRGGQRSSYEQYF; CDR3nt: TGTGCCAGTAGAGGGGGACAGCGCAGCTCCTACGAGCAGTACTTC
abundance: NA; d_gene: NA; v_gene: TRBV4-1; j_gene: TRBJ2-1; CDR3aa: CASSQDPGTEYNEQFF; CDR3nt: TGCGCCAGCAGCCAAGATCCGGGGACGGAGTACAATGAGCAGTTCTTC